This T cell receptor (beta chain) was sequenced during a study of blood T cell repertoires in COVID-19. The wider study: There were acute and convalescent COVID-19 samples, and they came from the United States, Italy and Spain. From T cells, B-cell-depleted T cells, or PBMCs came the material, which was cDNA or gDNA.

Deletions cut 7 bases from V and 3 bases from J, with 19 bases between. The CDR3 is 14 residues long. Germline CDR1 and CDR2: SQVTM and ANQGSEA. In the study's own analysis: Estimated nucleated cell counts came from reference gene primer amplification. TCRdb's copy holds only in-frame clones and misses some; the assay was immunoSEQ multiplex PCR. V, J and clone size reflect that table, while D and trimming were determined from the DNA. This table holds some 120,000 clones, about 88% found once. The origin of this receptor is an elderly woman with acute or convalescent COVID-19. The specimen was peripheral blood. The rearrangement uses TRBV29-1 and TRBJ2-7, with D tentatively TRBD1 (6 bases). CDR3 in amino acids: CSALTGERLYEQYF. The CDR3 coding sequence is TGCAGCGCCTTGACAGGAGAGCGACTCTACGAGCAGTACTTC.